A single sample is the source of the 19 T cell receptor beta chains below, sequenced in a study of regulatory T cells in long-lasting Graves disease. The sample's time point: newly diagnosed GD, antithyroid drugs for less than 3 months. Extracted RNA from PBMCs served as the source of the TCR library. iRepertoire HTBI primers and Arm-PCR of CDR3 regions built TCR beta libraries. TCRdb analysed the multiplex PCR reads with MiXCR anew, one entry per CDR3 protein. The repertoire holds some 600,000 distinct CDR3 sequences, about 16% seen once, with more than 10% in the top ten. These data were likewise used in another study, on T cells in Graves' hyperthyroidism and ophthalmopathy.

Material: peripheral blood mononuclear cells (PBMCs), obtained at new diagnosis, from a patient treated with antithyroid drugs. These TCRs come from a man between 18 and 29 years old with Graves disease.

This clonotype was counted between two and nine times. The junction shows a germline mismatch at one end, possibly a read error. The rearrangement links TRBV3-1 to TRBJ1-4; the D gene is possibly TRBD1 (6 bases). Germline CDR1 is LGHDT and CDR2 is YNNKEL (reference sequence). The CDR3 has 15 amino acids. The chain's CDR3 is CASSQDTGIVERLFF. The CDR3 bases are TGTGCCAGCAGCCAGGACACAGGGATCGTTGAAAGACTGTTTTTT.

The chain has TRBV19 and TRBJ2-5, with D possibly being TRBD1 (6 bases). The CDR3 consists of 16 residues. From germline, CDR1 is LNHDA and CDR2 SQIVND (reference sequence). The germline V and J ends were trimmed by 5 bases and 4 bases, with 20 bases remaining between them. CDR3 coding DNA: TGTGCCAGTAGTCCCGGTAGTTGGGACATGGCAGAGACCCAGTACTTC. Protein: CASSPGSWDMAETQYF.

Many counts were recorded for this clonotype. This sequence joins TRBV6-1 and TRBJ1-2; perhaps TRBD1 as D (5 bases). Trimming removed 6 bases at V and 4 bases at J, with 18 bases between. This CDR3 is 15 amino acids long. Germline values: CDR1 MNHNS, CDR2 SASEGT. CDR3 bases: TGTGCCAGCAGCTCTAATACAGGAGACCTCTATGGCTACACCTTC. It codes for CASSSNTGDLYGYTF.

This clonotype was counted ten times or more. The genes are TRBV12-3 or TRBV12-4 and TRBJ2-1; 9 bases are a match to TRBD1. V gave up 6 bases and J gave up 5 bases; unmatched junction bases: 8. The CDR3 length is 15 residues. The CDR3 nucleotides are TGTGCCAGCAGGAAGACAGGGGGTGATAACAATGAGCAGTTCTTC. It is translated as CASRKTGGDNNEQFF.

V is TRBV18 and J is TRBJ1-4; 10 bases are shared with TRBD1. J gave up 3 bases and V 2 bases, and 3 bases lay outside the gene matches. This CDR3 has 16 residues. From germline, CDR1 is KGHSH and CDR2 LQKENI. The CDR3 coding sequence is TGTGCCAGCTCACCAGACAGGGGGCGTTCTAATGAAAAACTGTTTTTT. Its translation is CASSPDRGRSNEKLFF.

The J gene is TRBJ1-3, the V gene TRBV27; 7 nucleotides agree with TRBD1. The CDR3 is 15 residues long. V was pared by 0 bases and J by 1 base, with 0 bases of the junction left unmatched. Germline CDR1 is MNHEY and CDR2 is SMNVEV (reference sequence). This CDR3 is CASSLSTGSGNTIYF. For the CDR3, the DNA is TGTGCCAGCAGTTTATCGACAGGGTCTGGAAACACCATATATTTT.

This clonotype was detected only once. V gene TRBV5-1 combines with J gene TRBJ2-1; 14 positions match TRBD2. CDR3 length: 16 residues. Germline CDR1 is SGHRS and CDR2 is YFSETQ. The trim removed 3 bases at V and 9 bases at J, leaving 8 bases unmatched. The CDR3 protein is CASSSGGTSGSGEQFF. The CDR3 DNA follows: TGCGCCAGCAGCTCGGGGGGGACTAGCGGGAGTGGTGAGCAGTTCTTC.

This clonotype was recorded a few times. The rearrangement uses TRBV6-1 and TRBJ1-4; 9 bases are shared with TRBD1. Losses at the gene ends were 7 bases for V and 8 bases for J; bases not matched to a gene: 2. CDR3 size: 12 residues. CDR1 and CDR2 (germline): MNHNS, SASEGT. This CDR3 is CASKGTGEKLFF. CDR3 sequence (DNA): TGTGCCAGCAAAGGGACAGGGGAAAAACTGTTTTTT.

There are many counts of this clonotype. CDR3 nucleotide sequence: TGTGCCAGCAGCTTAGATTTTTCCCTATACAATGAGCAGTTCTTC. This gives the protein CASSLDFSLYNEQFF. The J gene is TRBJ2-1, the V gene TRBV11-2; D is unclear. Between the trimmed V and J ends, which lost 0 bases and 4 bases, there was a span of 10 bases. Per the germline V gene, CDR1 is SGHAT and CDR2 is FQNNGV. The CDR3 is made up of 15 amino acids. Using reference TRBV11-2 and TRBJ2-1 for the parts outside the CDR3, the full variable domain is EAGVAQSPRYKIIEKRQSVAFWCNPISGHATLYWYQQILGQGPKLLIQFQNNGVVDDSQLPKDRFSAERLKGVDSTLKIQPAKLEDSAVYLCASSLDFSLYNEQFFGPGTRLTVL.

This clonotype was counted a few times. This chain connects TRBV7-9 to TRBJ2-5, with D possibly TRBD1 on 5 matching bases. CDR1 is SEHNR, CDR2 FQNEAQ, per germline (reference sequence). V dropped 2 bases and J dropped 3 bases, with 10 bases sitting between them. The CDR3 covers 14 residues. CDR3 amino acids: CASSLRAREETQYF. The CDR3 DNA sequence: TGTGCCAGCAGCTTAAGGGCCAGGGAAGAGACCCAGTACTTC.

The chain combines TRBV27 with TRBJ2-7; 9 bases agree with TRBD1. V shed 5 bases, J shed 1 base, and the junction held 3 bases outside the gene matches. The V gene's germline CDR1 is MNHEY and CDR2 SMNVEV (reference sequence). This CDR3 is 14 amino acids long. In DNA form, the CDR3 reads TGTGCCAGCAGTGCACAGGGGGCGTCCTACGAGCAGTACTTC. Protein product: CASSAQGASYEQYF.

In this sample, this clonotype turned up many times. This chain uses TRBV6-1 with TRBJ2-7; TRBD1 might be the D (6 bases). From germline, CDR1 is MNHNS and CDR2 SASEGT. Deletions cut 6 bases from V and 2 bases from J, with 14 bases between. This CDR3 spans 14 amino acids. The CDR3, as DNA: TGTGCCAGCAGCGACGGGACACTTGCCTACGAGCAGTACTTC. This gives the protein CASSDGTLAYEQYF.

The table lists this clonotype with a few counts. The chain couples TRBV9 to TRBJ2-5; TRBD2 aligns across 10 bases. With V trimmed by 0 bases and J by 9 bases, 8 bases remained unmatched. The CDR3 loop spans 15 amino acids. Germline loops: CDR1 SGDLS, CDR2 YYNGEE. The CDR3 is CASSVGSSGGRAQYF. The CDR3 DNA follows: TGTGCCAGCAGCGTAGGGTCTAGCGGGGGAAGGGCCCAGTACTTC.

This clonotype was detected only a few times. The chain links TRBV29-1 to TRBJ2-1, with D perhaps matching TRBD2 (6 bases). The CDR3 is made up of 14 amino acids. CDR1 is SQVTM, CDR2 ANQGSEA, per germline. Trimming removed 7 bases at V and 8 bases at J, with 21 bases between. CDR3 nucleotides: TGCAGCGGGGGACCGGGAGCGGTTTTGTATGAGCAGTTCTTC. The encoded protein is CSGGPGAVLYEQFF.

This clonotype was seen at least ten times. The V gene is TRBV27, the J gene TRBJ2-3; 8 positions agree with TRBD2. The V segment lost 4 bases and the J segment 2 bases; nucleotides outside the gene matches: 14. This CDR3 comprises 18 residues. The germline gives CDR1 MNHEY, CDR2 SMNVEV (reference sequence). The CDR3 loop reads CASSSPGRGEGDTDTQYF. The CDR3 bases are TGTGCCAGCAGTTCCCCCGGGAGGGGCGAGGGAGACACAGATACGCAGTATTTT.

J is TRBJ2-2 and V is TRBV12-3 or TRBV12-4; a weak D match, TRBD2 (6 bases). The CDR3 is 15 amino acids. V lost 6 bases and J 1 base, leaving 12 bases between the germline ends. CDR3 nucleotide sequence: TGTGCCAGCAGGCCCGGGGGACTGAACACCGGGGAGCTGTTTTTT. Amino acid sequence: CASRPGGLNTGELFF.

This clonotype was seen at least ten times. The V call is TRBV2, the J call TRBJ2-7; possibly TRBD2 for D (5 bases). CDR1 is SNHLY and CDR2 is FYNNEI in the germline V gene. The CDR3 runs to 12 residues. V was shortened by 6 bases and J by 4 bases, with 10 bases between the two germline ends. This chain's CDR3 is CASSGNLYEQYF. The CDR3 coding sequence is TGTGCCAGCAGCGGGAACCTTTACGAGCAGTACTTC.

This clonotype has at least ten counts. CDR3 protein: CSARDPTSGRLLDTQYF. The CDR3 DNA follows: TGCAGTGCTAGAGATCCGACTAGCGGGAGGTTGTTAGATACGCAGTATTTT. The chain is built from TRBV20-1 and TRBJ2-3; 13 positions agree with TRBD2. Germline assignment: CDR1 DFQATT and CDR2 SNEGSKA (reference sequence). The V segment lost 0 bases and the J segment 5 bases; nucleotides outside the gene matches: 8. The CDR3 sequence is 17 residues long.

The V gene is TRBV5-1, the J gene TRBJ1-2, with 7 nucleotides matching TRBD1. Germline V gene data show CDR1 as SGHRS and CDR2 as YFSETQ. V lost 4 bases to trimming and J lost 2 bases; unmatched junction nucleotides: 8. The CDR3 consists of 15 residues. The CDR3 spells CASSQESTGNYGYTF. For the CDR3, the DNA is TGCGCCAGCAGCCAAGAATCGACAGGGAACTATGGCTACACCTTC.